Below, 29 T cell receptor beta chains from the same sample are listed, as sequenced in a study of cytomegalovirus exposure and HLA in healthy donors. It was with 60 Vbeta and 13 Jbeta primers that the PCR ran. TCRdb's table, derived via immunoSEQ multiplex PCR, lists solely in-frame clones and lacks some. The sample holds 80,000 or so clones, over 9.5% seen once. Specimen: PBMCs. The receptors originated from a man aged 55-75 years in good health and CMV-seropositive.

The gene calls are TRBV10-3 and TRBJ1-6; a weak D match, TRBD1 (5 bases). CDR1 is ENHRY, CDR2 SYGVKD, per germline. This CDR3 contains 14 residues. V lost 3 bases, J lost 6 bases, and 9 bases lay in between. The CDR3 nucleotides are TGTGCCATCAGTGATTCAGGGTTTAATTCACCCCTCCACTTT. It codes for CAISDSGFNSPLHF.

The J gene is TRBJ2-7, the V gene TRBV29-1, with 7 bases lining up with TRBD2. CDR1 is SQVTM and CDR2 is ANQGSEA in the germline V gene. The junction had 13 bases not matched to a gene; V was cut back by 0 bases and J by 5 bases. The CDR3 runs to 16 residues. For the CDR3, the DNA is TGCAGCGTTGAAGATCGGTCGATGGGGGGGAGGAACGAGCAGTACTTC. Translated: CSVEDRSMGGRNEQYF.

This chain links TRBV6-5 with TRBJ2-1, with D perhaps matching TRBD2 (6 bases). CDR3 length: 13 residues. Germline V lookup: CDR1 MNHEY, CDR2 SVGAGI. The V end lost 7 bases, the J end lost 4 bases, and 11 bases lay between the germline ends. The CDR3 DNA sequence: TGTGCCAGCAAGGGGACTTTGTACAATGAGCAGTTCTTC. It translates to CASKGTLYNEQFF.

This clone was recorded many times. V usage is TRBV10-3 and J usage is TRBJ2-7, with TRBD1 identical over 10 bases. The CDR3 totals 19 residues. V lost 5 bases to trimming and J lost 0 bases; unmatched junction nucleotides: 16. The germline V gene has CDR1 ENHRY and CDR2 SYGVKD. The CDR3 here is CAISTQLDRDRGFSYEQYF. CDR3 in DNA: TGTGCCATCAGTACCCAACTAGACCGGGACAGGGGTTTCTCCTACGAGCAGTACTTC.

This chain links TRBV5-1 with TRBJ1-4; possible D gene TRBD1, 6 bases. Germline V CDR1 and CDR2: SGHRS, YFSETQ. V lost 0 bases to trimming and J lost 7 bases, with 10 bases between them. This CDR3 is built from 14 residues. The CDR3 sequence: CASSLGQAGEKLFF. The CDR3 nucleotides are TGCGCCAGCAGCTTGGGACAGGCGGGTGAAAAACTGTTTTTT.

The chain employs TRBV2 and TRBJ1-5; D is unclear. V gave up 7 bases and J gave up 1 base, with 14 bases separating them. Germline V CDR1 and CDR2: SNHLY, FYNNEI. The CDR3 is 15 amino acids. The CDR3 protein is CASTADFGSNQPQHF. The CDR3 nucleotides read TGTGCCAGCACGGCCGATTTCGGGAGCAATCAGCCCCAGCATTTT.

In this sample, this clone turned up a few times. The CDR3 DNA sequence: TGCGCCAGCAGCTTTAAACAGGGAGCTAACTATGGCTACACCTTC. Translating gives CASSFKQGANYGYTF. This rearrangement joins TRBV5-1 to TRBJ1-2; a weak D match, TRBD1 (6 bases). The CDR3 has 15 residues. CDR1 is SGHRS, CDR2 YFSETQ, per germline. Trimming stripped 2 bases from V and 0 bases from J, with 11 bases between.

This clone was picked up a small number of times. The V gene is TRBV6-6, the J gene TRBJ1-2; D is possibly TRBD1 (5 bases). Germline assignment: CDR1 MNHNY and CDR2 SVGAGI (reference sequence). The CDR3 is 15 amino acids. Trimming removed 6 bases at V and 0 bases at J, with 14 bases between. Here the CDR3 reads CASRENRTPNYGYTF. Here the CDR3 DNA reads TGTGCCAGCAGGGAAAATCGGACACCTAACTATGGCTACACCTTC.

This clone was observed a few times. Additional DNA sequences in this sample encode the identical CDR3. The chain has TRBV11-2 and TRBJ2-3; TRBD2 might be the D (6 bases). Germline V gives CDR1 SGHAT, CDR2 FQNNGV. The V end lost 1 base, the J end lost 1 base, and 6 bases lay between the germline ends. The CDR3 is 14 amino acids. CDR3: CASSLGGGTDTQYF. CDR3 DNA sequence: TGTGCCAGCAGCTTAGGCGGGGGCACAGATACGCAGTATTTT.

CDR3 protein: CAISEATDSYEQYF. The DNA for the CDR3 is TGTGCCATCAGTGAGGCTACTGACTCCTACGAGCAGTACTTC. The rearrangement uses TRBV10-3 and TRBJ2-7; D is ambiguous. V dropped 2 bases and J dropped 0 bases, with 8 bases sitting between them. CDR1 is ENHRY and CDR2 is SYGVKD in the germline V gene. The CDR3 runs 14 residues.

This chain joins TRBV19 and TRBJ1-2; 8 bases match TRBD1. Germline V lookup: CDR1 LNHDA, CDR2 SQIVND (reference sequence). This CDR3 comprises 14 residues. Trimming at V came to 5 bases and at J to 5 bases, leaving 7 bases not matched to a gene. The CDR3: CASSPGTGAYGYTF. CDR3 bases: TGTGCCAGTAGTCCAGGGACAGGAGCGTATGGCTACACCTTC.

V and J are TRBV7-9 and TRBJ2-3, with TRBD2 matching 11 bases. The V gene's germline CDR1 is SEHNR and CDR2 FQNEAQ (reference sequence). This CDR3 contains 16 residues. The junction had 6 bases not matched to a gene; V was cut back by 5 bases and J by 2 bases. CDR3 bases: TGTGCCAGCAGCCCCGGGACTAGCGGTTCCACAGATACGCAGTATTTT. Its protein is CASSPGTSGSTDTQYF.

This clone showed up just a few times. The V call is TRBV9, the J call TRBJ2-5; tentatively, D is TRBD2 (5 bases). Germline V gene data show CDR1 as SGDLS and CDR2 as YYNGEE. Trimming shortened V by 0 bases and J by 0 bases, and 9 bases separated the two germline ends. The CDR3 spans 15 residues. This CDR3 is CASSVATGYQETQYF. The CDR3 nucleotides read TGTGCCAGCAGCGTAGCTACGGGGTACCAAGAGACCCAGTACTTC.

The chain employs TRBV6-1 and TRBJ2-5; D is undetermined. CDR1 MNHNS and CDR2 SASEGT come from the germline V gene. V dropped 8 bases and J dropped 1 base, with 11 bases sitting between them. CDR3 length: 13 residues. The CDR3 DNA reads TGTGCCAGCTTAGGCAGACTCCAAGAGACCCAGTACTTC. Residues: CASLGRLQETQYF.

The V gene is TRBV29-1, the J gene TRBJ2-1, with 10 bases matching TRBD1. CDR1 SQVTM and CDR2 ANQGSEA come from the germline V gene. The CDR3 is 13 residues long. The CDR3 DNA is TGCAGTACAGGGACAGGGGCATACAATGAGCAGTTCTTC. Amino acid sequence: CSTGTGAYNEQFF.

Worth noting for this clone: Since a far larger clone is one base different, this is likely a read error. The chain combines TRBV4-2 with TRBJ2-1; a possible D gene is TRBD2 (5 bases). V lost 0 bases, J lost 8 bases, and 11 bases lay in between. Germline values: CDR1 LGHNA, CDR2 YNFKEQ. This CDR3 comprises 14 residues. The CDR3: CASSQDQPGDEQFF. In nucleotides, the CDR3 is TGTGCCAGCAGCCAAGATCAACCCGGGGATGAGCAGTTCTTC.

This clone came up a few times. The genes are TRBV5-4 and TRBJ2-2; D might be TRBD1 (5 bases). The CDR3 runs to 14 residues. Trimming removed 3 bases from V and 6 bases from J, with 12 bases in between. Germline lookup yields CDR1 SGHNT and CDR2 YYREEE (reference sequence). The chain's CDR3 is CASSSDRRPGELFF. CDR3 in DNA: TGTGCCAGCAGCTCTGACAGAAGACCCGGGGAGCTGTTTTTT.

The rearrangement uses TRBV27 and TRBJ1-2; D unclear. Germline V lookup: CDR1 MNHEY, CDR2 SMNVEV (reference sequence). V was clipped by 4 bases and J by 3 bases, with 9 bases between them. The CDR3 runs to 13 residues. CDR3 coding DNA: TGTGCCAGCAGTTCCCAGATTGACTATGGCTACACCTTC. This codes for CASSSQIDYGYTF.

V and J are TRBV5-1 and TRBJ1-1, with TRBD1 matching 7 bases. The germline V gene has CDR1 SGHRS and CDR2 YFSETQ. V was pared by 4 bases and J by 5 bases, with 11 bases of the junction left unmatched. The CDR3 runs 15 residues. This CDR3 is CASSPREGAGTEAFF. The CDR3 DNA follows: TGCGCCAGCAGCCCCCGGGAGGGGGCGGGTACTGAAGCTTTCTTT. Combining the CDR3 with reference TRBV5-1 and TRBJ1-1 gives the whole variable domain KAGVTQTPRYLIKTRGQQVTLSCSPISGHRSVSWYQQTPGQGLQFLFEYFSETQRNKGNFPGRFSGRQFSNSRSEMNVSTLELGDSALYLCASSPREGAGTEAFFGQGTRLTVV.

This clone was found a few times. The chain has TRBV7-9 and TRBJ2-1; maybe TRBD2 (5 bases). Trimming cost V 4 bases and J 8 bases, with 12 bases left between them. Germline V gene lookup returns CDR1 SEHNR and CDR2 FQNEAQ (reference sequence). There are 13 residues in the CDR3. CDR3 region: CASSSGLQDEQFF. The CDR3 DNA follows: TGTGCCAGCAGCTCCGGACTTCAAGATGAGCAGTTCTTC.

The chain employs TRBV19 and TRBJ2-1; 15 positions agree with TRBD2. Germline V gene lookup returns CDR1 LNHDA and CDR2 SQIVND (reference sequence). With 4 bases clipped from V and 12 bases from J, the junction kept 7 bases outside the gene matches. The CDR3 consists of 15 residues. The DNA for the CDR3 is TGTGCCAGTAGTAGTCAGAGGACTAGCGGGAGGGGGCAGTTCTTC. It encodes CASSSQRTSGRGQFF.

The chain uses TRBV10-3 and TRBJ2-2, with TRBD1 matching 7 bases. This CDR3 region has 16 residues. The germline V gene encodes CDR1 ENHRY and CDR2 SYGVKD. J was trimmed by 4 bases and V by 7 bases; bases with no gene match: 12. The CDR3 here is CAITPNRGQSTGELFF. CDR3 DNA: TGTGCCATCACTCCAAACAGGGGCCAATCCACCGGGGAGCTGTTTTTT.

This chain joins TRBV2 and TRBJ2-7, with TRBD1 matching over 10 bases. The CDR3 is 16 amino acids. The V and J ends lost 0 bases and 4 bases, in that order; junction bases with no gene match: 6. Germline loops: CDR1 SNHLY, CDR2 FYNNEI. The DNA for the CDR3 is TGTGCCAGCAGTGAAGCGCCTGGGGGACAGGGGTACGAGCAGTACGTC. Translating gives CASSEAPGGQGYEQYV.

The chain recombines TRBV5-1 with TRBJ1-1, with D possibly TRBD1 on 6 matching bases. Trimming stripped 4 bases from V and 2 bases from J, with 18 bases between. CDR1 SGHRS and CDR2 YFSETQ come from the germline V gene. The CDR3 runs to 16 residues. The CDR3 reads CASSGTGRGGNTEAFF. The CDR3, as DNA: TGCGCCAGCAGCGGAACGGGCAGGGGCGGAAACACTGAAGCTTTCTTT. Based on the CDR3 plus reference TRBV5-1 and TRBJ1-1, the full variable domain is KAGVTQTPRYLIKTRGQQVTLSCSPISGHRSVSWYQQTPGQGLQFLFEYFSETQRNKGNFPGRFSGRQFSNSRSEMNVSTLELGDSALYLCASSGTGRGGNTEAFFGQGTRLTVV.

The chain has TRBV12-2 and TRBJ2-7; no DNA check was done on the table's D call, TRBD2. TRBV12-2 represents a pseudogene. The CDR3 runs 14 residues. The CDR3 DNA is TGTGCAAGTCCCCCCAGCCAAAGTGACTACGAGCAGTACGTC. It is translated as CASPPSQSDYEQYV.

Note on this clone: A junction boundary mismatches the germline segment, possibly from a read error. CDR3 region: CATRRDSQQENQYF. The CDR3 nucleotides read TGTGCCACCAGAAGAGATAGCCAACAAGAGAACCAGTACTTC. The V call is TRBV15, the J call TRBJ2-5; D gene ambiguous. This CDR3 is 14 amino acids long. CDR1 LNHNV and CDR2 YYDKDF come from the germline V gene (reference sequence).

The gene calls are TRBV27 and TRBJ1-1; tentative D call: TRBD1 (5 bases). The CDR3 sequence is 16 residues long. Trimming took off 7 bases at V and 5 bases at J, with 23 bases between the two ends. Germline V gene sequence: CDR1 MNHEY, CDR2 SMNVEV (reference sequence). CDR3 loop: CASIFRGDIWGTEAFF. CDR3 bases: TGTGCCAGCATATTTAGGGGTGATATTTGGGGAACTGAAGCTTTCTTT.

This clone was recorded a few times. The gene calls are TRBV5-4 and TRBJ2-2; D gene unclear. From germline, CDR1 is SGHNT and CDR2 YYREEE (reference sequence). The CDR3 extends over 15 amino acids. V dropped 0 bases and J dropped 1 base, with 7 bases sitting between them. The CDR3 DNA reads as TGTGCCAGCAGCTTGGGCCGCGGGAACACCGGGGAGCTGTTTTTT. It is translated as CASSLGRGNTGELFF.

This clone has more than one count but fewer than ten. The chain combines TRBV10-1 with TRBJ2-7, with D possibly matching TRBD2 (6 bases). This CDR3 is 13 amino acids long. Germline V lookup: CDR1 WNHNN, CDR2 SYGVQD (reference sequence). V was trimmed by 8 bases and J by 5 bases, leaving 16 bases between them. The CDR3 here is CASSGGWGDEQYF. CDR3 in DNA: TGCGCCAGCTCCGGGGGTTGGGGCGACGAGCAGTACTTC.